The 28 T cell receptor beta chains below all came from one sample that was sequenced in a study of T cells after yellow fever vaccination (dated by TCRdb to the late 2010s). The library was generated by 5' RACE. The data were produced on an Illumina NovaSeq 6000. TCRdb reanalyzed the raw reads on its own, using fastp at Q25 for trimming and MiXCR for clone calling, and kept in-frame beta chains. When rows share a CDR3 protein, they turn into one entry using the most common DNA and genes. The sample table shows 180,000 or so distinct CDR3 sequences, and approximately 10% are seen once. Of the sample, roughly a third is held by the ten largest clones. The sample's treatment or condition, from its label and the paper: live attenuated yellow fever vaccine strain. The input for sequencing was CD8+ T cells sorted from PBMCs, taken 15 days after the yellow fever booster vaccination. Receptors originate from a young man who received the YFV17D yellow fever vaccine.

A few counts support this clonotype. The chain employs TRBV6-5 and TRBJ1-6; 7 bases match TRBD1. Germline CDR1 MNHEY, CDR2 SVGAGI. V trimming: 6 bases; J trimming: 6 bases; junction bases outside the gene matches: 8. This CDR3 comprises 15 residues. The CDR3 DNA sequence: TGTGCCAGCAGGCAGTACAGGGGAGGTAATTCACCCCTCCACTTT. Protein sequence: CASRQYRGGNSPLHF.

A few counts support this clonotype. The chain recombines TRBV4-3 with TRBJ2-3; 10 bases are a match to TRBD2. Germline CDR1 is LGHNA and CDR2 is YSLEER. CDR3 size: 17 residues. V gave up 3 bases and J gave up 5 bases; unmatched junction bases: 11. The CDR3 loop is CASSHLESGGAEDTQYF. The CDR3 DNA reads TGCGCCAGCAGCCACCTAGAAAGCGGGGGGGCCGAAGATACGCAGTATTTT.

This clonotype was found a few times. The V and J genes are TRBV19 and TRBJ2-3, with a weak D call TRBD1 (6 bases). Germline V gene data show CDR1 as LNHDA and CDR2 as SQIVND (reference sequence). This CDR3 is built from 17 residues. Trimming took 5 bases from V and 1 from J, leaving 19 bases between them. Written as DNA, the CDR3 is TGTGCCAGTAGTCTCCAGTCAGGGGACCCACGCACAGATACGCAGTATTTT. Protein: CASSLQSGDPRTDTQYF.

The chain combines TRBV27 with TRBJ2-3, with D possibly being TRBD2 (6 bases). Germline assignment: CDR1 MNHEY and CDR2 SMNVEV (reference sequence). CDR3 length: 15 residues. V shed 6 bases and J shed 2 bases, with 15 bases lying between them. CDR3 bases: TGTGCCAGCAGGCTACTGGGGGGTCCCACAGATACGCAGTATTTT. It encodes CASRLLGGPTDTQYF.

J is TRBJ1-1 and V is TRBV7-9, with no clear D. This CDR3 has 15 amino acids. Germline V gives CDR1 SEHNR, CDR2 FQNEAQ (reference sequence). With 11 bases removed from V and 1 base from J, the gap between germline ends came to 20 bases. The CDR3 DNA is TGTGCCGCCTTACACTGGGAGTTCCAGAACACTGAAGCTTTCTTT. Protein product: CAALHWEFQNTEAFF.

This clonotype was found a few times. The rearrangement uses TRBV4-3 and TRBJ2-1, with 11 bases that match TRBD1. The junction had 5 bases not matched to a gene; V was cut back by 4 bases and J by 6 bases. The CDR3 runs to 15 residues. Germline V gene sequence: CDR1 LGHNA, CDR2 YSLEER. CDR3 DNA: TGCGCCAGCAGCCCAGGGACAGGGGGAGTCAATGAGCAGTTCTTC. Translation: CASSPGTGGVNEQFF.

This clonotype was seen a few times. The chain combines TRBV20-1 with TRBJ2-7, with 7 bases that match TRBD1. The CDR3 has 13 amino acids. The germline V gene encodes CDR1 DFQATT and CDR2 SNEGSKA (reference sequence). With V trimmed by 6 bases and J by 2 bases, 7 bases remained unmatched. CDR3: CSAGTVNTYEQYV. CDR3 bases: TGCAGTGCAGGGACAGTCAATACCTACGAGCAGTACGTC.

This clonotype was detected many times. The V and J genes are TRBV7-8 and TRBJ2-7, with unresolved D. There are 14 residues in the CDR3. Trimming removed 4 bases from V and 0 bases from J, with 10 bases in between. Germline V lookup: CDR1 SGHVS, CDR2 FQNEAQ. The CDR3 coding sequence is TGTGCCAGCAGCTCCAAGGCCGTCTCCTACGAGCAGTACTTC. Protein: CASSSKAVSYEQYF.

V and J are TRBV7-6 and TRBJ1-2; 10 bases match TRBD1. V lost 5 bases, J lost 5 bases, and 5 bases stayed unmatched. The V gene's germline CDR1 is SGHVS and CDR2 FNYEAQ. This CDR3 comprises 14 residues. CDR3 region: CASSPDRGLYGYTF. The CDR3, as DNA: TGTGCCAGCAGCCCTGACAGGGGGCTTTATGGCTACACCTTC.

The chain carries TRBV2 and TRBJ1-2; weak D call: TRBD1 (6 bases). The CDR3 runs 16 residues. V shed 6 bases and J shed 2 bases, with 19 bases lying between them. Germline CDR1 SNHLY, CDR2 FYNNEI. The chain's CDR3 is CASSGSTGGPNYGYTF. DNA for the CDR3: TGTGCCAGCAGCGGATCTACGGGGGGGCCAAACTATGGCTACACCTTC.

This clonotype was detected only a few times. The chain uses TRBV27 and TRBJ2-3; 8 bases line up with TRBD1. This CDR3 is built from 17 residues. Germline assignment: CDR1 MNHEY and CDR2 SMNVEV (reference sequence). Unmatched junction bases numbered 7, after V lost 2 bases and J lost 0 bases. CDR3 DNA: TGTGCCAGCAGTTTACTTCGAACAGGGGGTAGCACAGATACGCAGTATTTT. Its translation is CASSLLRTGGSTDTQYF.

With respect to this clonotype: It is likely a read error, because the conserved phenylalanine at the end of the CDR3 is missing. The DNA is left out, because the CDR3 cannot be placed on it with certainty; the CDR3 is given as TCRdb lists it. The CDR3 is CASSKFAGATPRIRTDTQYS. This chain uses TRBV21-1 with TRBJ2-3; no DNA check was done on the table's D call, TRBD1. TRBV21-1 is marked as a pseudogene. The CDR3 region is 20 residues in length, termini included.

This clonotype has just a few counts. This chain joins TRBV4-3 and TRBJ2-3; D is tentatively TRBD1 or TRBD2 (5 bases each). V gave up 4 bases and J gave up 5 bases, with 10 bases separating them. There are 13 residues in the CDR3. CDR1 is LGHNA, CDR2 YSLEER, per germline. The DNA of the CDR3 is TGCGCCAGCAGCCGAGGGGCCGAAGATACGCAGTATTTT. Its translation: CASSRGAEDTQYF.

This chain uses TRBV4-1 with TRBJ1-2; 7 bases align to TRBD1. The CDR3 length is 15 residues. The V segment lost 7 bases and the J segment 3 bases; nucleotides outside the gene matches: 11. Germline V CDR1 and CDR2: MGHRA, YSYEKL. The CDR3 coding sequence is TGCGCCAGCACCGTCAGACAGGGAAGCGACTATGGCTACACCTTC. As protein: CASTVRQGSDYGYTF.

This clonotype was detected a few times. The chain joins TRBV14 to TRBJ1-1; maybe TRBD1 (5 bases). CDR1 SGHDN and CDR2 FVKESK come from the germline V gene. The CDR3 loop spans 16 amino acids. Trimming left V 3 bases short and J 5 bases short, with 19 bases between. The CDR3 coding sequence is TGTGCCAGCAGCCACCTGATCCGGGACGAGTTTACTGAAGCTTTCTTT. Amino acid sequence: CASSHLIRDEFTEAFF. The whole variable domain, remainder taken from reference TRBV14 and TRBJ1-1, is EAGVTQFPSHSVIEKGQTVTLRCDPISGHDNLYWYRRVMGKEIKFLLHFVKESKQDESGMPNNRFLAERTGGTYSTLKVQPAELEDSGVYFCASSHLIRDEFTEAFFGQGTRLTVV.

In its sample, this clonotype was seen many times. The chain links TRBV9 to TRBJ1-1, with a weak D call TRBD1 (6 bases). With 4 bases removed from V and 5 bases from J, the gap between germline ends came to 18 bases. Germline V CDR1 and CDR2: SGDLS, YYNGEE. The CDR3 length is 15 residues. The chain's CDR3 is CASSPTRGALTEAFF. CDR3 nucleotides: TGTGCCAGCAGCCCAACAAGGGGGGCCCTTACTGAAGCTTTCTTT.

The genes are TRBV6-2 or TRBV6-3 and TRBJ1-2; D is ambiguous. The ends were cut back, 6 bases at V and 6 bases at J, with 17 bases in the middle. The CDR3 is made up of 14 amino acids. Germline V gene data show CDR1 as MNHEY and CDR2 as SVGEGT. The CDR3 region has the DNA TGTGCCAGCAGCCTGAGACACACCGAAGATGGCTACACCTTC. Its protein is CASSLRHTEDGYTF.

This chain uses TRBV5-8 with TRBJ2-1; 8 bases map to TRBD2. Trimming at V came to 0 bases and at J to 3 bases, leaving 2 bases not matched to a gene. This CDR3 spans 15 amino acids. Per germline, CDR1 SGHTS and CDR2 YDEGEE. Here the CDR3 DNA reads TGTGCCAGCAGCTTGGCGGGGGGGCGCTACAATGAGCAGTTCTTC. Translation: CASSLAGGRYNEQFF.

CDR3 sequence (DNA): TGCGCCAGCAGCCAAGTTCCTGGCGGGGCCGGATACGAGCAGTACTTC. Protein product: CASSQVPGGAGYEQYF. The chain combines TRBV4-1 with TRBJ2-7, with TRBD2 as a possible D gene (6 bases). The CDR3 has 16 amino acids. V dropped 1 base and J dropped 4 bases, with 17 bases sitting between them. CDR1 is MGHRA and CDR2 is YSYEKL in the germline V gene.

This clonotype was picked up a small number of times. This chain connects TRBV12-3 or TRBV12-4 to TRBJ2-7; perhaps D is TRBD1 or TRBD2 (5 bases each). V lost 3 bases, J lost 6 bases, and 15 bases lay in between. The CDR3 is made up of 14 amino acids. This chain's CDR3 is CASSLWGSIGEQYF. The CDR3 DNA is TGTGCCAGCAGTTTGTGGGGGAGTATTGGCGAGCAGTACTTC.

This clonotype was detected a few times. The rearrangement links TRBV27 to TRBJ2-1, with no clear D. Trimming took off 5 bases at V and 0 bases at J, with 14 bases between the two ends. The CDR3 runs 16 residues. Germline-derived CDR1 and CDR2 are MNHEY and SMNVEV (reference sequence). CDR3 residues: CASSPLLPSSYNEQFF. For the CDR3, the DNA is TGTGCCAGCAGTCCCCTCCTCCCCAGCTCCTACAATGAGCAGTTCTTC.

This clonotype came up a few times. The chain recombines TRBV4-3 with TRBJ1-1, with 7 bases identical to TRBD1. CDR1 and CDR2 (germline): LGHNA, YSLEER. The CDR3 is 13 amino acids. J was trimmed by 3 bases and V by 4 bases; bases with no gene match: 2. The CDR3 nucleotides are TGCGCCAGCAGCCGAGGGACAGACACTGAAGCTTTCTTT. This translates into CASSRGTDTEAFF.

This chain uses TRBV12-3 or TRBV12-4 with TRBJ2-7; D is unclear. The CDR3 consists of 16 residues. Trimming pared 4 bases from V and 7 bases from J, leaving 23 bases between. CDR3: CASSSLAAAGLWEQYF. CDR3 DNA: TGTGCCAGCAGTTCTTTAGCCGCCGCAGGTCTGTGGGAGCAGTACTTC.

This clonotype was detected only a few times. The chain links TRBV29-1 to TRBJ2-3; D ambiguous. The V and J ends lost 2 bases and 4 bases respectively, with 10 bases between them. From germline, CDR1 is SQVTM and CDR2 ANQGSEA. This CDR3 comprises 13 residues. This CDR3 is CSVEPATPDTQYF. In nucleotides, the CDR3 is TGCAGCGTTGAACCGGCCACCCCAGATACGCAGTATTTT.

This chain connects TRBV5-6 to TRBJ2-7; tentative D call: TRBD1 (6 bases). This CDR3 contains 15 residues. Germline CDR1 is SGHDT and CDR2 is YYEEEE. V was trimmed by 3 bases and J by 9 bases, leaving 22 bases between them. DNA for the CDR3: TGTGCCAGCAGCTCTGGTGAGACAGGACGACGAGTGCAGTACTTC. Its protein is CASSSGETGRRVQYF.

The chain carries TRBV24-1 and TRBJ2-7; 10 bases fit TRBD1. V shed 4 bases, J shed 5 bases, and the junction held 4 bases outside the gene matches. Germline V gene data show CDR1 as KGHDR and CDR2 as SFDVKD. The CDR3 contains 14 residues. The CDR3 region is CATSEDRGPHEQYV. In DNA form, the CDR3 reads TGTGCCACCAGTGAAGACAGGGGGCCTCACGAGCAGTACGTC.

This clonotype was picked up many times. The V gene is TRBV15, the J gene TRBJ2-7; the D is unclear. Trimming left V 3 bases short and J 5 bases short, with 14 bases between. This CDR3 region has 14 residues. Per germline, CDR1 LNHNV and CDR2 YYDKDF (reference sequence). The CDR3 spells CATSSLMPIHEQYF. The CDR3 DNA sequence: TGTGCCACCAGCAGCCTGATGCCTATACACGAGCAGTACTTC.

This clonotype was counted between two and nine times. This chain links TRBV11-2 with TRBJ2-5; D tentatively fits TRBD1 or TRBD2 (5 bases each). V lost 4 bases, J lost 5 bases, and 20 bases lay in between. Germline CDR1 SGHAT, CDR2 FQNNGV. CDR3 size: 16 residues. CDR3 residues: CASSSEGVGVQETQYF. The CDR3 DNA is TGTGCCAGCAGCTCCGAAGGTGTGGGGGTTCAGGAGACCCAGTACTTC.